Listed below are T cell receptor beta chains from one sample, sequenced in a study of blood T cell repertoires in COVID-19. Measured with immunoSEQ multiplex PCR; TCRdb has only the in-frame clones, and not every one. The repertoire holds just over 40,000 clones, with around 83% as singletons. Specimen: peripheral blood. Receptor source: a woman between 55 and 75 years old with acute or convalescent COVID-19. Each CDR3 is given with its conserved first and last residue. A D gene is named only where the DNA matches it firmly. Only some rows state a clone size, as once, few, many or a class for expanded clones.

clone size: .; D gene: TRBD2; J gene: TRBJ2-5; V gene: TRBV5-1; CDR3 DNA: TGCGCCAGCAGCTTGGAGCCTAGCGGGGGGTCGGAGACCCAGTACTTC; CDR3 protein: CASSLEPSGGSETQYF
clone size: .; D gene: .; J gene: TRBJ2-1; V gene: TRBV24-1; CDR3 DNA: TGTGCCACCAGTCAGCGGGTAGAGCAGTTCTTC; CDR3 protein: CATSQRVEQFF
clone size: .; D gene: .; J gene: TRBJ2-2; V gene: TRBV5-1; CDR3 DNA: TGCGCCAGCAGCTTGGAAGGGGGTGCCGGGGAGCTGTTTTTT; CDR3 protein: CASSLEGGAGELFF
clone size: .; D gene: .; J gene: TRBJ2-5; V gene: TRBV5-1; CDR3 DNA: TGCGCCAGCAGCTTGAGCGGCCAAGAGACCCAGTACTTC; CDR3 protein: CASSLSGQETQYF
clone size: .; D gene: .; J gene: TRBJ1-4; V gene: TRBV11-2; CDR3 DNA: TGTGCCAGCAGCTTTAGCCCGAGCTCTAATGAAAAACTGTTTTTT; CDR3 protein: CASSFSPSSNEKLFF
clone size: .; D gene: TRBD1; J gene: TRBJ2-7; V gene: TRBV16; CDR3 DNA: TGTGCCAGCACCAACAGGGGAGACTACGAGCAGTACTTC; CDR3 protein: CASTNRGDYEQYF
clone size: few; D gene: .; J gene: TRBJ1-5; V gene: TRBV6-1; CDR3 DNA: TGTGCCAGCAGTGAAGCTAGGGGTATCACTCAGCCCCAGCATTTT; CDR3 protein: CASSEARGITQPQHF
clone size: few; D gene: .; J gene: TRBJ1-6; V gene: TRBV30; CDR3 DNA: TGTGCCTGGAGTGTAAACAGGCCTAATTCACCCCTCCACTTT; CDR3 protein: CAWSVNRPNSPLHF
clone size: .; D gene: TRBD2; J gene: TRBJ2-1; V gene: TRBV29-1; CDR3 DNA: TGCAGCGTGGAGCGGGGGGGCCTTTCCAAGCAGTTCTTC; CDR3 protein: CSVERGGLSKQFF
clone size: .; D gene: .; J gene: TRBJ1-5; V gene: TRBV6-4; CDR3 DNA: TGTGCCAGCAGCCCCCAGGGTAATAGCAATCAGCCCCAGCATTTT; CDR3 protein: CASSPQGNSNQPQHF
clone size: .; D gene: .; J gene: TRBJ1-1; V gene: TRBV15; CDR3 DNA: TGTGCCACCAGCAGAGATCGGGAGTATGGGGCTTTCTTT; CDR3 protein: CATSRDREYGAFF
clone size: .; D gene: .; J gene: TRBJ2-6; V gene: TRBV7-2; CDR3 DNA: TGTGCCAGCAGTCCCGTGGGTCGGGCTGGGGCCAACGTCCTGACTTTC; CDR3 protein: CASSPVGRAGANVLTF
clone size: .; D gene: .; J gene: TRBJ1-1; V gene: TRBV19; CDR3 DNA: TGTGCCAGTAGCCATAGGGGAGGGGACACTGAAGCTTTCTTT; CDR3 protein: CASSHRGGDTEAFF
clone size: .; D gene: .; J gene: TRBJ2-3; V gene: TRBV5-1; CDR3 DNA: TGCGCCAGCACCCCTGGCGGCACTAGCACAGATACGCAGTATTTT; CDR3 protein: CASTPGGTSTDTQYF
clone size: .; D gene: .; J gene: TRBJ1-2; V gene: TRBV18; CDR3 DNA: TGTGCCAGCTCACCAGAAAGGGGGAACTATGGCTACACCTTC; CDR3 protein: CASSPERGNYGYTF
clone size: .; D gene: .; J gene: TRBJ2-3; V gene: TRBV10-3; CDR3 DNA: TGTGCCATCAGCCCTGGGGGCGGGCTCACAGATACGCAGTATTTT; CDR3 protein: CAISPGGGLTDTQYF
clone size: .; D gene: .; J gene: TRBJ2-2; V gene: TRBV7-6; CDR3 DNA: TGTGCCAGCAGCTTACAGATGGGGCCGAACACCGGGGAGCTGTTTTTT; CDR3 protein: CASSLQMGPNTGELFF
clone size: .; D gene: TRBD2; J gene: TRBJ2-3; V gene: TRBV7-8; CDR3 DNA: TGTGCCAGCAGCTTAGTAGGGACTAGAGGCCGCCGGAGTATGGATCATACGCAGTATTTT; CDR3 protein: CASSLVGTRGRRSMDHTQYF
clone size: .; D gene: TRBD1; J gene: TRBJ1-1; V gene: TRBV5-1; CDR3 DNA: TGCGCCAGCAGCTACACAGGGGCTGCCACTGAAGCTTTCTTT; CDR3 protein: CASSYTGAATEAFF
clone size: .; D gene: .; J gene: TRBJ1-2; V gene: TRBV3-1/TRBV3-2; CDR3 DNA: TGTGCCAGCAGCCAGGTTGCTAACTATAGCTACACCTTC; CDR3 protein: CASSQVANYSYTF
clone size: .; D gene: .; J gene: TRBJ1-5; V gene: TRBV30; CDR3 DNA: TGTGCCTGGAGTGGGGGGCAGTTCCCCAATCAGCCCCAGCATTTT; CDR3 protein: CAWSGGQFPNQPQHF
clone size: .; D gene: .; J gene: TRBJ1-1; V gene: TRBV19; CDR3 DNA: TGTGCCAGTAGTATAGAGCATTCATATGGGGCTTGGGGCACTGAAGCTTTCTTT; CDR3 protein: CASSIEHSYGAWGTEAFF
clone size: .; D gene: .; J gene: TRBJ2-1; V gene: TRBV12-3/TRBV12-4; CDR3 DNA: TGTGCCAGCAGTTTAGTCGTCCATGAGCAGTTCTTC; CDR3 protein: CASSLVVHEQFF
clone size: once; D gene: .; J gene: TRBJ2-7; V gene: TRBV6-1; CDR3 DNA: TGTGCCAGCAGTGAACGTAGGGGCGCGGCGTACGAGCAGTACTTC; CDR3 protein: CASSERRGAAYEQYF
clone size: once; D gene: TRBD2; J gene: TRBJ2-1; V gene: TRBV29-1; CDR3 DNA: TGCAGCGTTCGTGGGAGGGGTAATGAGCAGTTCTTC; CDR3 protein: CSVRGRGNEQFF
clone size: few; D gene: .; J gene: TRBJ2-7; V gene: TRBV19; CDR3 DNA: TGTGCCACCTCTACTTACGCGGGCAACTACGAGCAGTACTTC; CDR3 protein: CATSTYAGNYEQYF
clone size: .; D gene: TRBD2; J gene: TRBJ2-5; V gene: TRBV7-8; CDR3 DNA: TGTGCCAGCAGCCAAAGAAGCGGGGGGGCAGAGACCCAGTACTTC; CDR3 protein: CASSQRSGGAETQYF
clone size: .; D gene: .; J gene: TRBJ1-3; V gene: TRBV28; CDR3 DNA: TGTGCCAGCAGTTCACCCCCCGGACAGATCGCCATATATTTT; CDR3 protein: CASSSPPGQIAIYF
clone size: .; D gene: TRBD1; J gene: TRBJ1-1; V gene: TRBV5-1; CDR3 DNA: TGCGCCAGCAGCACACAAGGACAGGGGTATTCGAACACTGAAGCTTTCTTT; CDR3 protein: CASSTQGQGYSNTEAFF
clone size: .; D gene: .; J gene: TRBJ1-5; V gene: TRBV28; CDR3 DNA: TGTGCCAGCACCCGAGGCGGGGGAACCGGTCAGCCCCAGCATTTT; CDR3 protein: CASTRGGGTGQPQHF
clone size: medium-sized; D gene: .; J gene: TRBJ2-1; V gene: TRBV20-1; CDR3 DNA: TGCAGTGCTAGAGATTCAAATGAGCAGTTCTTC; CDR3 protein: CSARDSNEQFF
clone size: .; D gene: .; J gene: TRBJ1-1; V gene: TRBV5-1; CDR3 DNA: TGCGCCAGCAGCCTGGACAACGTGGCCACTGAAGCTTTCTTT; CDR3 protein: CASSLDNVATEAFF
clone size: .; D gene: TRBD2; J gene: TRBJ2-1; V gene: TRBV11-2; CDR3 DNA: TGTGCCAGCAGCTTAGAGCCTAGCGGGAATGAGCAGTTCTTC; CDR3 protein: CASSLEPSGNEQFF
clone size: .; D gene: TRBD1; J gene: TRBJ2-2; V gene: TRBV6-5; CDR3 DNA: TGTGCCAGCAGGAGGGACAGTGACACCGGGGAGCTGTTTTTT; CDR3 protein: CASRRDSDTGELFF
clone size: few; D gene: TRBD1; J gene: TRBJ1-5; V gene: TRBV19; CDR3 DNA: TGTGCCAGCCAGGGGGCAGGAAGCTATAGCAATCAGCCCCAGCATTTT; CDR3 protein: CASQGAGSYSNQPQHF
clone size: .; D gene: .; J gene: TRBJ2-1; V gene: TRBV7-9; CDR3 DNA: TGTGCCAGCAGCGGCCCCCGAGAAGAGGGGTTCTTC; CDR3 protein: CASSGPREEGFF
clone size: once; D gene: TRBD1; J gene: TRBJ1-5; V gene: TRBV19; CDR3 DNA: TGTGCCAGTAGTACGACAGGGTTCACTCAGCCCCAGCATTTT; CDR3 protein: CASSTTGFTQPQHF
clone size: .; D gene: TRBD1; J gene: TRBJ1-1; V gene: TRBV6-4; CDR3 DNA: TGTGCCAGCAGGACTGGGACAGTGTGTACTGAAGCTTTCTTT; CDR3 protein: CASRTGTVCTEAFF
clone size: .; D gene: TRBD2; J gene: TRBJ2-3; V gene: TRBV5-1; CDR3 DNA: TGCGCCAGCAGCTCCGATTCGGGCGGGAGGTCTCGGGATACGCAGTATTTT; CDR3 protein: CASSSDSGGRSRDTQYF
clone size: .; D gene: .; J gene: TRBJ2-6; V gene: TRBV28; CDR3 DNA: TGTGCCAGCAGTTTTGCGGCCCAAACGACTGGGGCCAACGTCCTGACTTTC; CDR3 protein: CASSFAAQTTGANVLTF
clone size: .; D gene: .; J gene: TRBJ2-1; V gene: TRBV5-6; CDR3 DNA: TGTGCCAGCAGCCGCATGGGAGGTAACAATGAGCAGTTCTTC; CDR3 protein: CASSRMGGNNEQFF
clone size: .; D gene: .; J gene: TRBJ1-6; V gene: TRBV2; CDR3 DNA: TGTGCCAGCAGTGGAGGCGGCGGTTCACCCCTCCACTTT; CDR3 protein: CASSGGGGSPLHF
clone size: once; D gene: .; J gene: TRBJ2-1; V gene: TRBV6-5; CDR3 DNA: TGTGCCAGCAGCCGGGGAATAGGCGACTACAATGAGCAGTTCTTC; CDR3 protein: CASSRGIGDYNEQFF
clone size: few; D gene: .; J gene: TRBJ1-4; V gene: TRBV29-1; CDR3 DNA: TGCAGCGTTGAAGAAAGGGGGTCTGAAAAACTGTTTTTT; CDR3 protein: CSVEERGSEKLFF
clone size: .; D gene: TRBD2; J gene: TRBJ2-2; V gene: TRBV6-1; CDR3 DNA: TGTGCCAGCAGCGAACCTAGCGGAGAGGGTGCCGGGGAGCTGTTTTTT; CDR3 protein: CASSEPSGEGAGELFF
clone size: .; D gene: TRBD1; J gene: TRBJ2-7; V gene: TRBV7-3; CDR3 DNA: TGTGCCAGCAGCACGGACAGGGGGTACGAGCAGTACTTC; CDR3 protein: CASSTDRGYEQYF
clone size: .; D gene: TRBD1; J gene: TRBJ2-6; V gene: TRBV9; CDR3 DNA: TGTGCCAGCAGCGCCCCAACAGGGGGGACGTTCTCTGGGGCCAACGTCCTGACTTTC; CDR3 protein: CASSAPTGGTFSGANVLTF
clone size: .; D gene: TRBD1; J gene: TRBJ2-7; V gene: TRBV2; CDR3 DNA: TGTGCCAGCAGTCAAGGACAGGGGGTACGGGAGCAGTACTTC; CDR3 protein: CASSQGQGVREQYF
clone size: .; D gene: TRBD1; J gene: TRBJ1-3; V gene: TRBV4-1; CDR3 DNA: TGCGCCAGCAGCTGGGACAGGGGGTCTCCATCCGTCAGCGGTTCTGGAAACACCATATATTTT; CDR3 protein: CASSWDRGSPSVSGSGNTIYF
clone size: .; D gene: TRBD1; J gene: TRBJ2-5; V gene: TRBV11-2; CDR3 DNA: TGTGCCAGCAACCAGGGGGCGCGGGAGACCCAGTACTTC; CDR3 protein: CASNQGARETQYF
clone size: .; D gene: .; J gene: TRBJ1-4; V gene: TRBV27; CDR3 DNA: TGTGCCAGCAGTCAACGGACAGATAATGAAAAACTGTTTTTT; CDR3 protein: CASSQRTDNEKLFF
clone size: .; D gene: TRBD2; J gene: TRBJ2-7; V gene: TRBV2; CDR3 DNA: TGTGCCAGCAGCGGACTAGCGGGAGAGATTTACGAGCAGTACTTC; CDR3 protein: CASSGLAGEIYEQYF
clone size: .; D gene: TRBD1; J gene: TRBJ2-5; V gene: TRBV4-1; CDR3 DNA: TGCGCCAGCAGCCACCCGATAAAACCGCGACAGGGCCCGCAAGAGACCCAGTACTTC; CDR3 protein: CASSHPIKPRQGPQETQYF
clone size: .; D gene: TRBD2; J gene: TRBJ2-1; V gene: TRBV29-1; CDR3 DNA: TGCAGCGTTGAGCTAGCGGGTGTTTTCTTCTCCTACAATGAGCAGTTCTTC; CDR3 protein: CSVELAGVFFSYNEQFF
clone size: .; D gene: TRBD1; J gene: TRBJ1-4; V gene: TRBV15; CDR3 DNA: TGTGCCACCAGCAGAGCTCACAGGGGGAATGAAAAACTGTTTTTT; CDR3 protein: CATSRAHRGNEKLFF